A single T cell receptor (beta chain) is shown here with its context. The source of the sample is a study of blood T cell repertoires in COVID-19. About the research overall: From the United States, Italy and Spain came samples of acute and convalescent COVID-19. Nucleic acid was either cDNA or gDNA, and it came from T cells, B-cell-depleted T cells, or PBMCs.

In the authors' methods: The authors estimated nucleated cell counts from reference gene primer amplification. Repertoires were generated with immunoSEQ multiplex PCR, while TCRdb's copy carries only in-frame clones and drops some. That table supplies the V and J calls and clone size; D and trimming were determined from the DNA. The sample carries approximately 150,000 clones, 75% to 90% recorded once. The CDR3 consists of 18 residues. Germline CDR1 is SGHRS and CDR2 is YFSETQ. After removal of 4 bases from V and 6 bases from J, the junction contained 13 bases not matched to a gene. Sample: peripheral blood. This receptor was taken from an elderly man with acute or convalescent COVID-19. The chain recombines TRBV5-1 with TRBJ2-3; 14 nucleotides agree with TRBD2. The CDR3 DNA sequence: TGCGCCAGCAGCAACCCGGGACTAGCGGGGGCCCTTTCCGATACGCAGTATTTT. As protein: CASSNPGLAGALSDTQYF.